The 3 T cell receptor beta chains below come from one sample, sequenced in a study of shared T cell receptors in the human thymus. Clones were sequenced by immunoSEQ multiplex PCR, and TCRdb holds only the in-frame ones, with some missing. The repertoire holds some 660,000 clones, with roughly 86% as singletons. This same sample was also part of a study on human thymus T cells.

The sample consisted of thymocytes. Every receptor here comes from a boy in the first two years of life with a congenital heart defect.

The chain joins TRBV13 to TRBJ2-7; 7 nucleotides match TRBD1. Germline V gene data show CDR1 as PRHDT and CDR2 as FYEKMQ (reference sequence). V lost 6 bases, J lost 7 bases, and 15 bases stayed unmatched. This CDR3 has 15 residues. The CDR3 is CASSSTGHGANEQYF. The CDR3 DNA is TGTGCCAGCAGTTCGACAGGGCACGGAGCGAATGAGCAGTACTTC. Supplemented by reference TRBV13 and TRBJ2-7, the full variable domain reads AAGVIQSPRHLIKEKRETATLKCYPIPRHDTVYWYQQGPGQDPQFLISFYEKMQSDKGSIPDRFSAQQFSDYHSELNMSSLELGDSALYFCASSSTGHGANEQYFGPGTRLTVT.

The genes are TRBV2 and TRBJ2-5, with unresolved D. V was trimmed by 8 bases and J by 5 bases, leaving 12 bases between them. Germline loops: CDR1 SNHLY, CDR2 FYNNEI. The CDR3 covers 12 residues. This CDR3 reads CASGPAAETQYF. The CDR3 DNA is TGTGCCAGCGGCCCAGCAGCGGAGACCCAGTACTTC. Based on the CDR3 plus reference TRBV2 and TRBJ2-5, the full variable domain is EPEVTQTPSHQVTQMGQEVILRCVPISNHLYFYWYRQILGQKVEFLVSFYNNEISEKSEIFDDQFSVERPDGSNFTLKIRSTKLEDSAMYFCASGPAAETQYFGPGTRLLVL.

About this clone: At one of its ends the junction is not consistent with the germline gene, which may arise from a read error. V usage is TRBV28 and J usage is TRBJ2-2; 10 positions match TRBD1. CDR3 length equals 16 residues. Germline values: CDR1 MDHEN, CDR2 SYDVKM. This CDR3 reads CASRPPGQGNPGELFF. DNA for the CDR3: TGTGCCAGCAGGCCGCCGGGACAGGGGAACCCCGGGGAGCTGTTTTTT.